This T cell receptor beta chain was identified in a study of sequential checkpoint blockade in melanoma. In the study overall: Randomization was 1:1 between first-line nivolumab→ipilimumab and ipilimumab→nivolumab.

Treatment meaning: randomized to nivolumab then ipilimumab (arm A) or the reverse (arm B). None of the patients previously received DNA-damaging chemotherapy. This CDR3 spans 16 amino acids. Germline V lookup: CDR1 LNHDA, CDR2 SQIVND (reference sequence). Trimming cost V 5 bases and J 7 bases; bases outside gene matches: 14. Profiling relied on immunoSEQ multiplex PCR, and the TCRdb table lists in-frame clones only, not all of them. The table has around 15,000 clones, 90% to 95% seen once. The sequence came from a human donor with melanoma. The chain carries TRBV19 and TRBJ1-5; 7 bases align to TRBD1. This material consisted of CD8+ T cells sorted from blood (inferred from file names), taken from a patient given nivolumab and ipilimumab in sequence. Here the CDR3 DNA reads TGTGCCAGTAGTCTAATAGACAGGGCGGTTGGACAGCCCCAGCATTTT. Its protein is CASSLIDRAVGQPQHF.